The clone carrying this T cell receptor beta chain turned up a few times. What it recognizes is unknown. TCR beta rearrangements were amplified from peripheral blood genomic DNA. A mixed TRB-A/B primer pool amplified rearranged TRB by multiplex touch-down PCR. One entry per CDR3 protein results from TCRdb running MiXCR on the multiplex PCR reads. The sample lists 3,500 to 4,500 distinct CDR3 sequences, around 30% seen once, with 15% to 20% in the top ten. This record comes from a study of T cell repertoires in aging, cancer and after chemotherapy. Study at large: The full dataset contained roughly 9 million TCR reads. Study results and caveats: In healthy donors, age-related TCR diversity loss mainly reflected lost richness.

Germline CDR1 is LNHDA and CDR2 is SQIVND (reference sequence). CDR3 size: 15 residues. Trimming took off 9 bases at V and 3 bases at J, with 18 bases between the two ends. The rearrangement links TRBV19 to TRBJ1-3; D is uncertain. The TCR sequence derives from a human donor with a solid tumor. The sequencing sample was made of blood. CDR3 nucleotide sequence: TGTGCCAGCCTGGACTGGGAAGGGCTTGGAAACACCATATATTTT. It codes for CASLDWEGLGNTIYF.